This T cell receptor beta chain stems from a study of T cells in Graves' hyperthyroidism and ophthalmopathy. General study findings and limits: Model predictions of ophthalmopathy came a median approximately 6.8 months before onset.

Regions amplified from RNA transcripts were the TCR beta CDR3 regions. Carried out on the TCR CDR3, a first-round RT-PCR used the HTBI primer set. A single record per CDR3 protein comes from TCRdb applying MiXCR to the multiplex PCR reads. The table has about 580,000 distinct CDR3 sequences, approximately 15% seen once; the top ten hold more than 5%. Details on this clonotype: The antigen is undetermined.

CDR1 is SGHNT and CDR2 is YENEEA in the germline V gene. V lost 5 bases and J lost 5; bases outside the gene matches: 12. The CDR3 is 16 amino acids. This chain uses TRBV11-3 with TRBJ2-5; 9 bases are a match to TRBD1. This clonotype was obtained from a woman under 40 with Graves' hyperthyroidism that later progressed to Graves' ophthalmopathy. The sequenced sample consisted of blood. The CDR3 DNA reads as TGTGCCAGCAGCACCCCGAACCGGGACAGGGTGGAGACCCAGTACTTC. It encodes CASSTPNRDRVETQYF.